The clone carrying this TCR beta chain was counted many times. Its antigen is not identified. This sample was included in a study of T-cell reconstitution after alpha-beta-depleted transplantation in children. Unique molecular identifiers were used to barcode this TCRbeta library. One entry per CDR3 protein results from TCRdb running MiXCR on the PCR reads. The sample contains 200,000 to 250,000 distinct CDR3 sequences, more than 20% of which appear only once. Notes on the study in general: Expanded clones from the graft, numbering several hundred, reportedly supplied alpha-beta T cells about two months after transplant. The main origin of T-cell counts and diversity one year after transplant was newly produced T cells.

The starting material was PBMCs, obtained before TCRalphabeta/CD19-depleted stem cell transplant. The TCR comes from a girl aged 2 to 10 with Fanconi anemia, due to receive a stem cell transplant.

CDR3 region: CSVESIQALRDTQYF. As DNA, the CDR3 is TGCAGCGTTGAAAGTATACAGGCCCTAAGGGATACGCAGTATTTT. The chain has TRBV29-1 and TRBJ2-3, with a possible D match to TRBD1 (5 bases). V was pared by 2 bases and J by 6 bases, with 18 bases between. The length of the CDR3 is 15 residues. Germline V gives CDR1 SQVTM, CDR2 ANQGSEA.